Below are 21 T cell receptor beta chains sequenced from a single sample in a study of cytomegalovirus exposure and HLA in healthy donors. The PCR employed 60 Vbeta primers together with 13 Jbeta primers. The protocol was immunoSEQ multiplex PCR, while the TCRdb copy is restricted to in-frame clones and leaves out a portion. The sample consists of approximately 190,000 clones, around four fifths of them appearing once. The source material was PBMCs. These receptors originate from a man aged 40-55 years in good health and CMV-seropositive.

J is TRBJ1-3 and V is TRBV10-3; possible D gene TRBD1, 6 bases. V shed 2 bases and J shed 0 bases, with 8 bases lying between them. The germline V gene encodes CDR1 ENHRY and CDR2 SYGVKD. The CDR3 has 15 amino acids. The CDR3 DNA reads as TGTGCCATCAGTGAGGGGACAAACTCTGGAAACACCATATATTTT. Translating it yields CAISEGTNSGNTIYF.

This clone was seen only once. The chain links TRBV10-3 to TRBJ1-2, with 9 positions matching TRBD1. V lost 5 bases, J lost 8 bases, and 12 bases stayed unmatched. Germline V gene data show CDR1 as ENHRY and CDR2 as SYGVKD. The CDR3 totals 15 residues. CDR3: CAISLAGQGNGGYTF. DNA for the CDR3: TGTGCCATCAGTCTGGCGGGACAGGGTAATGGAGGCTACACCTTC.

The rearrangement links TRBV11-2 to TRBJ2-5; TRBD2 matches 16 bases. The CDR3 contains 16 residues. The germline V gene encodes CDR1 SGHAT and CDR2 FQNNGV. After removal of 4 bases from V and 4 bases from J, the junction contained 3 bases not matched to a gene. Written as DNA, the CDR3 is TGTGCCAGCAGCTCAGGGACTAGCGGGAGGGGAGAGACCCAGTACTTC. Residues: CASSSGTSGRGETQYF.

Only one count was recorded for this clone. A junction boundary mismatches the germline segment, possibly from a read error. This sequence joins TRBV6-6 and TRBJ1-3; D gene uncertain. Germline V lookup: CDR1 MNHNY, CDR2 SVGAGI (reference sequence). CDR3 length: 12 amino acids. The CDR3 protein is CASTPGGPGMAF. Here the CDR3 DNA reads TGTGCCAGCACCCCGGGCGGACCGGGAATGGCTTTT.

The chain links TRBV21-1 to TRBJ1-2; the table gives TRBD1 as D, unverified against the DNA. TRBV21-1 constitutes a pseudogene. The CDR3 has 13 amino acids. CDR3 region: CASSKGQGGGYTF. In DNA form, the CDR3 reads TGTGCCAGCAGCAAAGGACAGGGGGGTGGCTACACCTTC.

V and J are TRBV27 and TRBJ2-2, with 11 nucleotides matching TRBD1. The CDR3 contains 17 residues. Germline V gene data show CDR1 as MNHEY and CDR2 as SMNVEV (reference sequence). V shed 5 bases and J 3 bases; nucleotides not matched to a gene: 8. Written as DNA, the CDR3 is TGTGCCAGCAGTACCTGGACAGGGGGCCCATACACCGGGGAGCTGTTTTTT. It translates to CASSTWTGGPYTGELFF.

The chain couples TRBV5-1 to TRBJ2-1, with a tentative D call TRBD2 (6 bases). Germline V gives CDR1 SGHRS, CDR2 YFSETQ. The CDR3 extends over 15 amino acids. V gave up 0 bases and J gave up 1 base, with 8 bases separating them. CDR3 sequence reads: CASSLGSGSYNEQFF. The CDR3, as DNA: TGCGCCAGCAGCTTGGGTAGCGGATCCTACAATGAGCAGTTCTTC.

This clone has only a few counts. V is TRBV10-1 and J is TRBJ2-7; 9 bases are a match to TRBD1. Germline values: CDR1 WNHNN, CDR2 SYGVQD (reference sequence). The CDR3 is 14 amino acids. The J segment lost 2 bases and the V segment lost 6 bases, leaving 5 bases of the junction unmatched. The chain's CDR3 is CASRPGQGPYEQYF. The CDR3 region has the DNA TGCGCCAGCAGACCCGGACAGGGGCCCTACGAGCAGTACTTC.

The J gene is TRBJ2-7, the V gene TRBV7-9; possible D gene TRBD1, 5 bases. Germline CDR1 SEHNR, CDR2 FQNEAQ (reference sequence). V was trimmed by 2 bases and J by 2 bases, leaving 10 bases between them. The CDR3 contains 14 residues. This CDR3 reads CASSLPRAPYEQYF. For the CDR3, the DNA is TGTGCCAGCAGCTTACCCAGGGCGCCCTACGAGCAGTACTTC.

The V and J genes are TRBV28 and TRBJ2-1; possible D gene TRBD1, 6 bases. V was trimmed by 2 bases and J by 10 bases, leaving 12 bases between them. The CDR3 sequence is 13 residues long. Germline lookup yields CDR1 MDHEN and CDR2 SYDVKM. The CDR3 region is CASSLDRPGEQFF. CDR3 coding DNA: TGTGCCAGCAGTTTAGACAGGCCGGGGGAGCAGTTCTTC.

The DNA of the CDR3 is TGTGCCATCAGTGCGCTAGGGAGGACAGGCTACGAGCAGTACTTC. Translation: CAISALGRTGYEQYF. The gene calls are TRBV10-3 and TRBJ2-7, with D possibly TRBD1 on 7 matching bases. The CDR3 is 15 amino acids. V gave up 4 bases and J gave up 3 bases, with 16 bases separating them. Germline values: CDR1 ENHRY, CDR2 SYGVKD.

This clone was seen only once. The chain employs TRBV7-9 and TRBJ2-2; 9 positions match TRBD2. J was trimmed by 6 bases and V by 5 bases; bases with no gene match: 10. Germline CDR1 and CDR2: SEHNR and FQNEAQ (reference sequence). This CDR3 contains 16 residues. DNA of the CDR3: TGTGCCAGCAGCGGCCCGGGACTAGCAATGGCCGGGGAGCTGTTTTTT. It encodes CASSGPGLAMAGELFF.

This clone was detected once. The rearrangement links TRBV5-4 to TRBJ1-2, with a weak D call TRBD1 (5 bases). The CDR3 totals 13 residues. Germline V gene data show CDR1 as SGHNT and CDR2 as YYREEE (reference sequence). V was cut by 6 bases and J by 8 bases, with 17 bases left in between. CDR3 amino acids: CASKGVGPGGYTF. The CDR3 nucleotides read TGTGCCAGCAAAGGGGTAGGGCCAGGGGGCTACACCTTC.

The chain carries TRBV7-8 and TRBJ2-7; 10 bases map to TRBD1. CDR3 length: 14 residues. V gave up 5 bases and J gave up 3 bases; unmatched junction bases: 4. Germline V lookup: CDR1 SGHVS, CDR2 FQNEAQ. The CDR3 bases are TGTGCCAGCAGCCCCGGGGACAGGGGCTACGAGCAGTACTTC. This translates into CASSPGDRGYEQYF.

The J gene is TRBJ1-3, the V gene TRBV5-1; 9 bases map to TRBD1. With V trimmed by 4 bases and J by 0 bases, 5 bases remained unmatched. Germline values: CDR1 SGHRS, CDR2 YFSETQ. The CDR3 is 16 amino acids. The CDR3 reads CASSVTGGRSGNTIYF. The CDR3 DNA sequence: TGCGCCAGCAGCGTGACAGGGGGACGCTCTGGAAACACCATATATTTT.

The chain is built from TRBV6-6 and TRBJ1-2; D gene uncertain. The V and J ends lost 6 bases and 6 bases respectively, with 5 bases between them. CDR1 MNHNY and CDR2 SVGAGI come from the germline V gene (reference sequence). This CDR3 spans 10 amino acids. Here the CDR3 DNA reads TGTGCCAGCAGGAGGGATGGCTACACCTTC. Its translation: CASRRDGYTF.

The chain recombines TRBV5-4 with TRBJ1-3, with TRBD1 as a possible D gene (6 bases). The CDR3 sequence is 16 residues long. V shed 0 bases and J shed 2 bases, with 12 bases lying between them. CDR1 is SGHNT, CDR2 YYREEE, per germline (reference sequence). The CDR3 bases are TGTGCCAGCAGCTTGGAGCCGGGACAAGCTGGAAACACCATATATTTT. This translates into CASSLEPGQAGNTIYF.

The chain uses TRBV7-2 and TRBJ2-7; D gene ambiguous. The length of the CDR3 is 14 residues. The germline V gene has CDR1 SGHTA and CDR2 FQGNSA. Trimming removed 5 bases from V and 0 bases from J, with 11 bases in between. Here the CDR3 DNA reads TGTGCCAGCAGCCCTGACACTGCCTCCTACGAGCAGTACTTC. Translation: CASSPDTASYEQYF. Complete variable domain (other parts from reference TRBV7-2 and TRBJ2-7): GAGVSQSPSNKVTEKGKDVELRCDPISGHTALYWYRQSLGQGLEFLIYFQGNSAPDKSGLPSDRFSAERTGGSVSTLTIQRTQQEDSAVYLCASSPDTASYEQYFGPGTRLTVT.

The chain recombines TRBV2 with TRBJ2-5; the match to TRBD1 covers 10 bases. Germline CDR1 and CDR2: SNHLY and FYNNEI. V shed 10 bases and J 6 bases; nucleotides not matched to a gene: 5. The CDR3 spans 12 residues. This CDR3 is CAIPGQGKTQYF. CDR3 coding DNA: TGTGCCATCCCGGGACAGGGGAAGACCCAGTACTTC.

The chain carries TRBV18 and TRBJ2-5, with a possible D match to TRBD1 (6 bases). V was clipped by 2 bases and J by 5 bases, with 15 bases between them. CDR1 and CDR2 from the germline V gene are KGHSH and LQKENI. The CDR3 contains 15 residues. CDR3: CASSPRDNIGETQYF. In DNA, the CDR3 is TGTGCCAGCTCACCAAGGGACAACATCGGCGAGACCCAGTACTTC.

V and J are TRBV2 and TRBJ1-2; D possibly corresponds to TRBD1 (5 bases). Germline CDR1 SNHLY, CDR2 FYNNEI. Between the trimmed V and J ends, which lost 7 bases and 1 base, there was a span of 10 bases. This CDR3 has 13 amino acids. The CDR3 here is CASTGGFNYGYTF. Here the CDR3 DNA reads TGTGCCAGCACCGGGGGATTTAACTATGGCTACACCTTC.